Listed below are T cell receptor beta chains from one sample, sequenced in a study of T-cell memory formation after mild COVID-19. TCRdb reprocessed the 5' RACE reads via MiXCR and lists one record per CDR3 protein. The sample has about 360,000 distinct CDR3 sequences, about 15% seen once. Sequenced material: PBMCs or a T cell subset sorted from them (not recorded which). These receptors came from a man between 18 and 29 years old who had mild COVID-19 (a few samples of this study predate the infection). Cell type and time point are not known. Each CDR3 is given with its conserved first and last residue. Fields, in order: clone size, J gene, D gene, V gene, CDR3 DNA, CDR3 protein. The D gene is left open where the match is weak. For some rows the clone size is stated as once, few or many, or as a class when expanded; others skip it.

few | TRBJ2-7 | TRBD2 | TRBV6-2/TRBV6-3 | TGTGCCAGCAGTTACCCAGCGGGGGGCTACGAGCAGTACTTC | CASSYPAGGYEQYF
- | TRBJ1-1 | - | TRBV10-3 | TGTGCCATCAGTGCCGTGGCGACTGAAGCTTTCTTT | CAISAVATEAFF
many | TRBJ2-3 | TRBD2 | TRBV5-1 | TGCGCCAGCAGCTCGAGCGGGGCCCTCACAGATACGCAGTATTTT | CASSSSGALTDTQYF
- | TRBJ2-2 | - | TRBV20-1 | TGCAGTGCTAGAGATCCCAGGAACACCGGGGAGCTGTTTTTT | CSARDPRNTGELFF
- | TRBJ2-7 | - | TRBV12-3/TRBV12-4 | TGTGCCAGCAGTTTAGGGGCAGGGACCCACGAGCAGTACTTC | CASSLGAGTHEQYF
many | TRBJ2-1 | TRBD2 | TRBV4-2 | TGTGCCAGCAGCCAAGGCAGCGGGGGCTCCTACAATGAGCAGTTCTTC | CASSQGSGGSYNEQFF
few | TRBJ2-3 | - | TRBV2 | TGTGCCTGCCCTTCCCGGCTTATCACAGATACGCAGTATTTT | CACPSRLITDTQYF
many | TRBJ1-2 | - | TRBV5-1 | TGCGCCAGACGGAGTGGGGGCCCTTCTAACTATGGCTACACCTTC | CARRSGGPSNYGYTF
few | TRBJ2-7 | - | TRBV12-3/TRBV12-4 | TGTGCCAGCAGTTGGACGGTAAATTCCTACGAGCAGTACTTC | CASSWTVNSYEQYF
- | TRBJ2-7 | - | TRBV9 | TGTGCCAGCAGCCCCCGGGTCTTCCCCTACGAGCAGTACTTC | CASSPRVFPYEQYF
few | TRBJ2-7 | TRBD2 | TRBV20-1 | TGCAGTGCGAGACGCGGGGGGGCTGGTTCCTACGAGCAGTACTTC | CSARRGGAGSYEQYF
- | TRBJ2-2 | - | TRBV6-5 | TGTGCCAGCAGTTACACTTTACCCACCGGGGAGCTGTTTTTT | CASSYTLPTGELFF
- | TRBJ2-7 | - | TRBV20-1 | TGCAGTATACCCGGGACACGGGGGACCTACGAGCAGTACTTC | CSIPGTRGTYEQYF
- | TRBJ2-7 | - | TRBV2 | TGTGCCAGCTACCGCAATAGGTTTTCCGAGCAGTACTTC | CASYRNRFSEQYF
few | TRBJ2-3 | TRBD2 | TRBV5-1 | TGCGCCAGCAGCGGTGGGGTAGCGGGGGCCACAGATACGCAGTATTTT | CASSGGVAGATDTQYF
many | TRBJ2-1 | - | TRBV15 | TGTGCCACCAGCAGCGCGTCAACTACACGCGGGAACAATGAGCAGTTCTTC | CATSSASTTRGNNEQFF
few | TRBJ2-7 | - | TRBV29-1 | TGCAGCGTGACAGGGAGGGAGTACGAGCAGTACTTC | CSVTGREYEQYF
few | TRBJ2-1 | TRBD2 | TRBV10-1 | TGCGCCAGCAGCCGGACTAGCGGGGGGCTACTTGGTGAGCAGTTCTTC | CASSRTSGGLLGEQFF
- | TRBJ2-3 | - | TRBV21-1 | TGTGCCAGCAGCAAAGAAATTCTCCAGGGGAGAAGAGATACGCAGTATTTT | CASSKEILQGRRDTQYF
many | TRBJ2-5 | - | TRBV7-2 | TGTGCCAGCAGCCCCGACTACCTACAAGAGACCCAGTACTTC | CASSPDYLQETQYF
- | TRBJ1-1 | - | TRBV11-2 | TGTGCCAGCAGCTTACTGCGGGGCTCCCTTAGGAACACTGAAGCTTTCTTT | CASSLLRGSLRNTEAFF
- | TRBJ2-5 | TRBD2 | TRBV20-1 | TGCAGTGCCCGGGGGACTAGCGGGGTCCGCCAAGAGACCCAGTACTTC | CSARGTSGVRQETQYF
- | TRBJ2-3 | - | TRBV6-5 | TGTGCCAGCAGCATGGCTTTCGGAGATACGCAGTATTTT | CASSMAFGDTQYF
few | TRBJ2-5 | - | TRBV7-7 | TGTGCCAGCAGCTTAGATCGGGAACAGGCCCAGTACTTC | CASSLDREQAQYF
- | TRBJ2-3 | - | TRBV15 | TGTGCCACCAGCAGACCTAATGCAGGTACTAGCACAGATACGCAGTATTTT | CATSRPNAGTSTDTQYF
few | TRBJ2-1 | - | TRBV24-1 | TGTGCCACCAGTGATTTGCAAGGACCCTACAATGAGCAGTTCTTC | CATSDLQGPYNEQFF
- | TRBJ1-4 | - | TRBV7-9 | TGTGCCAGCAGTCGGCTGTCGGCTAATGAAAAACTGTTTTTT | CASSRLSANEKLFF
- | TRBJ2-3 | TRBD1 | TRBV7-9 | TGTGCCAGCAGCCAGAAGCTTACGGACAGGGCTAAAAAATACACAGATACGCAGTATTTT | CASSQKLTDRAKKYTDTQYF
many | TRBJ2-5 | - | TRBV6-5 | TGTGCCAGCAGTTATGGGCCTGAGACCCAGTACTTC | CASSYGPETQYF
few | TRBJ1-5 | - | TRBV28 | TGTGCCAGCAAGGCGGGTTGGAATCAGCCCCAGCATTTT | CASKAGWNQPQHF
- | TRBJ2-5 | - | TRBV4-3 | TGCGCCAGCAGCCAAGGACTAGTAAAAGAGACCCAGTACTTC | CASSQGLVKETQYF
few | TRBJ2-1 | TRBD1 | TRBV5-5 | TGTGCCAGCACCCGGACAGGGCCCTACAATGAGCAGTTCTTC | CASTRTGPYNEQFF
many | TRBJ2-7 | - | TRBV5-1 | TGCGCCAGCAGCTTGGGACTAGGAGGACACGAGCAGTACTTC | CASSLGLGGHEQYF
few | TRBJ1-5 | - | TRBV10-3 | TGTGCCATTCTCCATACCCGGGACGCGTCCCGCAATCAGCCCCAGCATTTT | CAILHTRDASRNQPQHF
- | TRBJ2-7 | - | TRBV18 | TGTGCCAGCTCACCACCTGACGGCTACGAGCAGTACTTC | CASSPPDGYEQYF
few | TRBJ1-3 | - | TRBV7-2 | TGTGCCAGCAGCTCTGCGGTGGCAGCCTCTGGAAACACCATATATTTT | CASSSAVAASGNTIYF
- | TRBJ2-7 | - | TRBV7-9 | TGTGCCAGCAGCTCCGGCTCGCCCGGGGACGAGCAGTACTTC | CASSSGSPGDEQYF
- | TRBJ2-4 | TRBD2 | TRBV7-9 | TGTGCCAGCAGCATGGTTGGGGGGGTCGCCAAAAACATTCAGTACTTC | CASSMVGGVAKNIQYF
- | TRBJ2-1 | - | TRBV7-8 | TGTGCCAGCAGCTTATTGGGAAGGGGGGGCGGTGAGCAGTTCTTC | CASSLLGRGGGEQFF
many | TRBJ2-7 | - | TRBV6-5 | TGTGCCAGCAGTTACTCGGCAGGCACCACCTACGAGCAGTACTTC | CASSYSAGTTYEQYF
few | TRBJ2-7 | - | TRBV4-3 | TGCGCCAGCAGCCAAGGGTGGGACTCCTACGAGCAGTACTTC | CASSQGWDSYEQYF
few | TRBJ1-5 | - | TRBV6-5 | TGTGCCAGTAGGGCCCCGGGGAGCAATCAGCCCCAGCATTTT | CASRAPGSNQPQHF
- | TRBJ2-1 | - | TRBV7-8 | TGTGCCAGCAGCTTGAGTGAGGGCTACAATGAGCAGTTCTTC | CASSLSEGYNEQFF
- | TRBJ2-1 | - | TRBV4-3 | TGCGCCAGCAGCCAAGATACGGACAATGAGCAGTTCTTC | CASSQDTDNEQFF
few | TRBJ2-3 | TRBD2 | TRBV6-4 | TGTGCCAGCAGTGCTCGGGAGGCGGATACGCAGTATTTT | CASSAREADTQYF
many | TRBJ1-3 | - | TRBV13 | TGTGCCAGCAGCTTAGGCCAGGGTTTGGAATACTCTGGAAACACCATATATTTT | CASSLGQGLEYSGNTIYF
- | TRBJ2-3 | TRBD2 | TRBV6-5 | TGTGCCAGCACGAGCGGGGTCGGCACAGATACGCAGTATTTT | CASTSGVGTDTQYF
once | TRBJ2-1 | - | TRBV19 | TGTGCCAGTAGTTTTGGGATCTCGAGTGATCAGTTCTTC | CASSFGISSDQFF
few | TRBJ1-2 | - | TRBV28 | TGTGCCAGCAGTTTCTTCGCAGGGTCTAGCAGCTACACCTTC | CASSFFAGSSSYTF
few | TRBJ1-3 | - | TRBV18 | TGTGCCAGCTCACCCTCCGGGGCGACTGCGAGTGACACCATATATTTT | CASSPSGATASDTIYF